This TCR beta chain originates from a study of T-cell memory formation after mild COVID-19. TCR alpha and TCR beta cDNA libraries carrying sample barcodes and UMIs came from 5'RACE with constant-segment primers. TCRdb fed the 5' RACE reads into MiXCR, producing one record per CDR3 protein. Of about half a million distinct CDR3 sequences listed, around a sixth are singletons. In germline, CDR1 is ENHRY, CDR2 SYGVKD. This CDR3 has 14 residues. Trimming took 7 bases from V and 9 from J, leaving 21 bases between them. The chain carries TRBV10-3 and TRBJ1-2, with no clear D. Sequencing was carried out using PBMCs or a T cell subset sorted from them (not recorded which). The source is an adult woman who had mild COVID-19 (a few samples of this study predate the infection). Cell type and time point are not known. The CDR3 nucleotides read TGTGCCATCACCACTCCCGACGGGGTGTCGAGCTACACCTTC. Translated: CAITTPDGVSSYTF.